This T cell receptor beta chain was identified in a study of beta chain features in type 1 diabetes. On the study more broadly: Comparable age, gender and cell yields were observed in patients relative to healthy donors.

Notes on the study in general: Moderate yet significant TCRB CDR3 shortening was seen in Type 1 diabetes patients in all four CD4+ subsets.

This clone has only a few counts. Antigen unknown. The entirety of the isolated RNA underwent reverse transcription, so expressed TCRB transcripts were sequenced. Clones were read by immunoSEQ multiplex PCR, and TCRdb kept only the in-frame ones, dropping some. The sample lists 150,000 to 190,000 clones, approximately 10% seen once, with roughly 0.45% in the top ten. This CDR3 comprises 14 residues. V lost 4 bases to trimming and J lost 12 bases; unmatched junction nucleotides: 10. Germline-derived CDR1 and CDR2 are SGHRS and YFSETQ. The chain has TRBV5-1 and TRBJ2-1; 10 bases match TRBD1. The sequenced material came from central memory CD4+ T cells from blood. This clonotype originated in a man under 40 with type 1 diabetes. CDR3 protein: CASSLRTGGDSQFF. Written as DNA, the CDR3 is TGCGCCAGCAGCCTCAGGACAGGGGGGGATTCGCAGTTCTTC.